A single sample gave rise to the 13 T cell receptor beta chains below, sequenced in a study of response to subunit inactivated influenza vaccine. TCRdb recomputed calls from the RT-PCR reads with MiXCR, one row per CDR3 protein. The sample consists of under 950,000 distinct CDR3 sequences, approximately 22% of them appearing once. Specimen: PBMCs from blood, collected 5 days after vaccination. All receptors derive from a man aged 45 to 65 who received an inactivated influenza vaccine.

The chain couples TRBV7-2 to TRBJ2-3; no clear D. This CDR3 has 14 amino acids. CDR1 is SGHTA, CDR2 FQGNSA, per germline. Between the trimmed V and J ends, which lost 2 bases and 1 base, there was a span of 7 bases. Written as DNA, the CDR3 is TGTGCCAGCAGCTTAAGAAAAGGCACAGATACGCAGTATTTT. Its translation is CASSLRKGTDTQYF.

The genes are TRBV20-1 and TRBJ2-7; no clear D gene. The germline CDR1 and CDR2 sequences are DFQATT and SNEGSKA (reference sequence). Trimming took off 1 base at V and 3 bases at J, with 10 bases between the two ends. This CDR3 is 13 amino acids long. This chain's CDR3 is CSARVDGSYEQYF. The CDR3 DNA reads TGCAGTGCTAGAGTGGACGGCAGCTACGAGCAGTACTTC.

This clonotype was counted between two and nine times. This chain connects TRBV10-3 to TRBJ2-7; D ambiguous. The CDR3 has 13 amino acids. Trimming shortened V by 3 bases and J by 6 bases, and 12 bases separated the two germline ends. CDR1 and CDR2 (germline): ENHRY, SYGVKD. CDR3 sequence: CAISDTPWSEQYF. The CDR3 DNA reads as TGTGCCATCAGTGATACACCGTGGTCCGAGCAGTACTTC.

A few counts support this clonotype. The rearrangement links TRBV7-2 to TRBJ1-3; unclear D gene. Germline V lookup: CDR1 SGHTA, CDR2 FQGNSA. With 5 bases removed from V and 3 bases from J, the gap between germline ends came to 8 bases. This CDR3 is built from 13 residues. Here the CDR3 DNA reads TGTGCCAGCAGCCCCCCGAATGGAAACACCATATATTTT. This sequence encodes CASSPPNGNTIYF.

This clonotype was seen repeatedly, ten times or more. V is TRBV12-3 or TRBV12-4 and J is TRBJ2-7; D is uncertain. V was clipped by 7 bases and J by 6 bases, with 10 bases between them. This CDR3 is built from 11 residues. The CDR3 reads CASTQGVEQYF. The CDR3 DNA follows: TGTGCCAGCACCCAAGGAGTCGAGCAGTACTTC.

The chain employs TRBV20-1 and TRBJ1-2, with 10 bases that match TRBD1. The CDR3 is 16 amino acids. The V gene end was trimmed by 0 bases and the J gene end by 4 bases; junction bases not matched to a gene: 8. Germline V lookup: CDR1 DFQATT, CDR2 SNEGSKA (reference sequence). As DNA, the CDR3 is TGCAGTGCTAGAGAAGAGGGACAGGGGACTTTCTATGGCTACACCTTC. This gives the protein CSAREEGQGTFYGYTF.

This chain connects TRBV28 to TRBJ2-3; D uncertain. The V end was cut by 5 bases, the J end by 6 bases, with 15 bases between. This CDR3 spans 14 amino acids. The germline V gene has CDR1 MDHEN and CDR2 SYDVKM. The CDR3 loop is CASSPFLSGDTQYF. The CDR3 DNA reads TGTGCCAGCAGTCCGTTTTTAAGTGGTGATACGCAGTATTTT.

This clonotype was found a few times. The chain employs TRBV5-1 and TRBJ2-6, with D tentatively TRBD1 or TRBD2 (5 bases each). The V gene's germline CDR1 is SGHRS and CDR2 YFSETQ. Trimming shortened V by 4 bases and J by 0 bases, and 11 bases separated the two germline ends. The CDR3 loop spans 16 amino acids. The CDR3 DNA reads TGCGCCAGCAGCACGGGGCCTCCCTCTGGGGCCAACGTCCTGACTTTC. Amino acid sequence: CASSTGPPSGANVLTF.

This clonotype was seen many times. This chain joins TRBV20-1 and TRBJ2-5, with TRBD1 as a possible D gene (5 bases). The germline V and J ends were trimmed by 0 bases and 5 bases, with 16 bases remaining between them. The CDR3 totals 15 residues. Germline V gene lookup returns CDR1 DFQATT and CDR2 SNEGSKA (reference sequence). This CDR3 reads CSARDLPGIMETQYF. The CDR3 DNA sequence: TGCAGTGCTAGAGATTTGCCAGGGATTATGGAGACCCAGTACTTC.

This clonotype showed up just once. The chain's CDR3 is CASSISRNEQFF. CDR3 nucleotides: TGTGCCAGTAGTATTAGCAGGAATGAGCAGTTCTTC. The chain links TRBV19 to TRBJ2-1, with D unclear. V lost 3 bases and J 7 bases, leaving 7 bases between the germline ends. Germline CDR1 is LNHDA and CDR2 is SQIVND (reference sequence). This CDR3 has 12 residues. The whole variable domain, filled in from reference TRBV19 and TRBJ2-1, reads DGGITQSPKYLFRKEGQNVTLSCEQNLNHDAMYWYRQDPGQGLRLIYYSQIVNDFQKGDIAEGYSVSREKKESFPLTVTSAQKNPTAFYLCASSISRNEQFFGPGTRLTVL.

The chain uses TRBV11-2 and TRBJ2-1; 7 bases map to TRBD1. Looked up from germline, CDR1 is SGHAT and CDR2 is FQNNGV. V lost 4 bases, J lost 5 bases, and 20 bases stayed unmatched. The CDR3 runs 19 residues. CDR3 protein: CASSSRRRQGRYLNNEQFF. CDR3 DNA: TGTGCCAGCAGCTCCCGCCGAAGACAGGGACGATACCTTAACAATGAGCAGTTCTTC.

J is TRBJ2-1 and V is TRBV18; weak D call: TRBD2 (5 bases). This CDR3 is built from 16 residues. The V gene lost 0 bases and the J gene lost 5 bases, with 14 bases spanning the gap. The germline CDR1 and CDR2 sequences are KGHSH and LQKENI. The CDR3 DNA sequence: TGTGCCAGCTCACCACCACCGGGAACGGGGAACAATGAGCAGTTCTTC. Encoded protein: CASSPPPGTGNNEQFF.

CDR3 bases: TGTGCCAGCAGTTTGCGGCGGGGGGGCACAGATACGCAGTATTTT. This encodes CASSLRRGGTDTQYF. J is TRBJ2-3 and V is TRBV6-5, with TRBD2 matching 8 bases. The germline gives CDR1 MNHEY, CDR2 SVGAGI. V was pared by 4 bases and J by 1 base, with 4 bases of the junction left unmatched. CDR3 length equals 15 residues.